The T cell receptor (beta chain) described here comes from a study of T cell responses to AZD1222 COVID-19 vaccine. Data came from immunoSEQ multiplex PCR; TCRdb stores just in-frame clones and leaves some out. The sample has some 96,000 clones; approximately 88% are singletons. This clone was detected once. What it binds is unknown. The CDR3 length is 13 residues. In germline, CDR1 is SNHLY, CDR2 FYNNEI. V lost 5 bases and J lost 3, with 8 bases in between. General study results and limits: Clonal diversity was possibly underestimated, and white British individuals and females predominated among donors.

This clonotype was sampled from an adult in good health. The chain joins TRBV2 to TRBJ1-5; D is perhaps TRBD1 (5 bases). The source was peripheral blood, collected on day 0 of AZD1222 vaccination. Written as DNA, the CDR3 is TGTGCCAGCAGTCGACAGTACAATCAGCCCCAGCATTTT. It is translated as CASSRQYNQPQHF.